One sample yielded the 11 T cell receptor beta chains listed below, sequenced in a study of CD8 T cells in ankylosing spondylitis (dated by TCRdb to about 2017). The library was generated by 5' RACE. The data were produced on an Illumina HiSeq 2500. The raw public reads went through TCRdb reprocessing: fastp at Q25, MiXCR clone calling, in-frame beta chains kept. For every CDR3 protein sequence, its rows merge into one entry that carries the most common genes and DNA. This sample comprises about 150,000 distinct CDR3 sequences, 40% to 50% of them detected only once. In total, the top ten clones hold roughly 15% of the sample. The sequenced sample consisted of synovial fluid, either unsorted or a sorted T cell fraction (not recorded which). The origin of the receptors is a male donor with ankylosing spondylitis.

This chain connects TRBV6-4 to TRBJ2-5; D gene ambiguous. The V gene lost 5 bases and the J gene lost 5 bases, with 15 bases spanning the gap. There are 14 residues in the CDR3. Germline-derived CDR1 and CDR2 are MRHNA and SNTAGT. This CDR3 is CASSPSTSLETQYF. Here the CDR3 DNA reads TGTGCCAGCAGTCCATCCACCTCTTTGGAGACCCAGTACTTC.

This rearrangement joins TRBV5-1 to TRBJ1-1; D is undetermined. The CDR3 runs to 14 residues. Looked up from germline, CDR1 is SGHRS and CDR2 is YFSETQ. The V end was cut by 0 bases, the J end by 0 bases, with 6 bases between. The CDR3 sequence: CASSLGSMNTEAFF. The CDR3 DNA reads TGCGCCAGCAGCTTGGGATCCATGAACACTGAAGCTTTCTTT.

Only a few counts were recorded for this clonotype. The chain combines TRBV7-2 with TRBJ1-4, with D possibly being TRBD1 (5 bases). The V gene lost 5 bases and the J gene lost 7 bases, with 17 bases spanning the gap. The CDR3 totals 15 residues. Germline V gene sequence: CDR1 SGHTA, CDR2 FQGNSA. The CDR3, as DNA: TGTGCCAGCAGCCCGCGAAAGCAGGGAGGTGAAAAACTGTTTTTT. Translation gives CASSPRKQGGEKLFF.

The rearrangement links TRBV4-3 to TRBJ1-4, with D possibly TRBD1 on 5 matching bases. Germline values: CDR1 LGHNA, CDR2 YSLEER. The V end lost 0 bases, the J end lost 14 bases, and 19 bases lay between the germline ends. This CDR3 has 15 amino acids. DNA for the CDR3: TGCGCCAGCAGCCAAGATCCGGGACCAAGGGATATCCTGTTTTTT. Translation: CASSQDPGPRDILFF.

This chain uses TRBV20-1 with TRBJ2-7; a weak D match, TRBD2 (6 bases). Trimming removed 0 bases from V and 4 bases from J, with 10 bases in between. Germline lookup yields CDR1 DFQATT and CDR2 SNEGSKA (reference sequence). The length of the CDR3 is 13 residues. The CDR3 is CSARDSEGYEQYF. CDR3 in DNA: TGCAGTGCTAGAGATTCGGAGGGGTACGAGCAGTACTTC.

Only a few counts were recorded for this clonotype. The rearrangement joins TRBV15 to TRBJ2-1, with D tentatively TRBD2 (5 bases). Trimming stripped 0 bases from V and 9 bases from J, with 9 bases between. The CDR3 runs 13 residues. CDR1 and CDR2 (germline): LNHNV, YYDKDF (reference sequence). The CDR3: CATSRDRGPEQFF. CDR3 nucleotide sequence: TGTGCCACCAGCAGAGATCGGGGTCCTGAGCAGTTCTTC.

The rearrangement uses TRBV5-1 and TRBJ2-5, with 10 nucleotides matching TRBD2. The V gene end was trimmed by 5 bases and the J gene end by 4 bases; junction bases not matched to a gene: 8. This CDR3 is built from 15 residues. Germline CDR1 reads SGHRS; CDR2 reads YFSETQ. CDR3: CASSFLSGGTETQYF. The DNA of the CDR3 is TGCGCCAGCAGTTTTCTTAGCGGGGGGACAGAGACCCAGTACTTC.

The V and J genes are TRBV19 and TRBJ1-5; D unclear. The CDR3 is made up of 15 amino acids. The germline gives CDR1 LNHDA, CDR2 SQIVND (reference sequence). V lost 1 base and J lost 2, with 9 bases in between. CDR3 in amino acids: CASSIGSGGNQPQHF. CDR3 DNA: TGTGCCAGTAGTATAGGTTCCGGAGGCAATCAGCCCCAGCATTTT.

This chain links TRBV10-2 with TRBJ2-7; D remains ambiguous. Germline CDR1 reads WSHSY; CDR2 reads SAAADI. Trimming left V 7 bases short and J 0 bases short, with 7 bases between. The CDR3 length is 12 residues. CDR3 amino acids: CASKTSSYEQYF. The CDR3 nucleotides are TGCGCCAGCAAAACCAGCTCCTACGAGCAGTACTTC.

V gene TRBV4-2 combines with J gene TRBJ1-2; D is ambiguous. This CDR3 comprises 14 residues. CDR1 LGHNA and CDR2 YNFKEQ come from the germline V gene. The V and J ends lost 3 bases and 1 base respectively, with 9 bases between them. CDR3 amino acids: CASSHWPDNYGYTF. The CDR3 DNA reads as TGTGCCAGCAGCCACTGGCCAGATAACTATGGCTACACCTTC.

This clonotype was detected only a few times. The chain joins TRBV7-3 to TRBJ2-1; 7 bases match TRBD2. Per germline, CDR1 SGHTA and CDR2 FQGTGA. J gave up 10 bases and V 5 bases, and 5 bases lay outside the gene matches. The CDR3 length is 12 residues. CDR3 DNA sequence: TGTGCCAGCAGCCATAACGGGGGGGAGCAGTTCTTC. The encoded protein is CASSHNGGEQFF.